Shown below are 20 T cell receptor beta chains from a single sample sequenced in a study of blood T cell repertoires in COVID-19. The repertoire was sequenced with immunoSEQ multiplex PCR; TCRdb's copy has only in-frame clones and lacks some. The top ten hold about 1% of the sample, which has approximately 330,000 clones, around 90% seen once. Sequenced material: peripheral blood. The receptor set was obtained from a woman between 40 and 55 years old with COVID-19, enrolled during active disease.

Details on this clone: Compared with germline, one end of the junction differs, possibly owing to a read error. The chain carries TRBV7-7 and TRBJ2-2; 7 bases agree with TRBD2. Germline CDR1 reads SSHAT; CDR2 reads FNYEAQ (reference sequence). The CDR3 has 14 residues. The CDR3 spells CASRAGENTGELFF. The CDR3 DNA reads as TGTGCTAGCAGGGCGGGAGAAAACACCGGGGAGCTGTTTTTT.

CDR3 sequence (DNA): TGTGCCAGCTTGAAACAGAACAATCAGCCCCAGCATTTT. Amino acids: CASLKQNNQPQHF. This rearrangement joins TRBV28 to TRBJ1-5; D uncertain. The CDR3 consists of 13 residues. Germline lookup yields CDR1 MDHEN and CDR2 SYDVKM. V gave up 8 bases and J gave up 3 bases, with 11 bases separating them.

The chain uses TRBV18 and TRBJ1-3, with D uncertain. Germline CDR1 reads KGHSH; CDR2 reads LQKENI. CDR3 size: 15 residues. Between the trimmed V and J ends, which lost 2 bases and 0 bases, there was a span of 8 bases. CDR3 region: CASSPKRNSGNTIYF. CDR3 in DNA: TGTGCCAGCTCACCAAAGCGCAACTCTGGAAACACCATATATTTT.

The rearrangement joins TRBV14 to TRBJ2-2; the D gene is possibly TRBD2 (6 bases). The CDR3 extends over 16 amino acids. The V gene's germline CDR1 is SGHDN and CDR2 FVKESK. Trimming left V 1 base short and J 4 bases short, with 13 bases between. CDR3 loop: CASSQVYGSGTGELFF. The CDR3 nucleotides read TGTGCCAGCAGCCAAGTTTACGGGAGTGGCACCGGGGAGCTGTTTTTT. Full variable domain (missing parts from reference TRBV14 and TRBJ2-2): EAGVTQFPSHSVIEKGQTVTLRCDPISGHDNLYWYRRVMGKEIKFLLHFVKESKQDESGMPNNRFLAERTGGTYSTLKVQPAELEDSGVYFCASSQVYGSGTGELFFGEGSRLTVL.

This chain connects TRBV30 to TRBJ2-1, with D hard to call. V lost 3 bases, J lost 0 bases, and 12 bases lay in between. Looked up from germline, CDR1 is GTSNPN and CDR2 is SVGIG (reference sequence). The CDR3 sequence is 15 residues long. CDR3 coding DNA: TGTGCCTGGAGGTCAAGACTGATCTCCTACAATGAGCAGTTCTTC. Translated, it gives CAWRSRLISYNEQFF. Full variable domain (remainder filled in from reference TRBV30 and TRBJ2-1): SQTIHQWPATLVQPVGSPLSLECTVEGTSNPNLYWYRQAAGRGLQLLFYSVGIGQISSEVPQNLSASRPQDRQFILSSKKLLLSDSGFYLCAWRSRLISYNEQFFGPGTRLTVL.

V usage is TRBV10-3 and J usage is TRBJ1-5; possible D gene TRBD1, 5 bases. The CDR3 runs 15 residues. Germline assignment: CDR1 ENHRY and CDR2 SYGVKD. V gave up 6 bases and J gave up 0 bases, with 12 bases separating them. The CDR3 DNA reads as TGTGCCATCAGCGGACATCCTAATAGCAATCAGCCCCAGCATTTT. Translating it yields CAISGHPNSNQPQHF.

The J gene is TRBJ2-7, the V gene TRBV3-1 (or the pseudogene TRBV3-2); 9 nucleotides match TRBD1. This CDR3 has 13 amino acids. Trimming at V came to 5 bases and at J to 9 bases, leaving 8 bases not matched to a gene. Germline loops: CDR1 LGHDT, CDR2 YNNKEL (reference sequence). The CDR3 sequence is CASSDPGQGPQYF. Written as DNA, the CDR3 is TGTGCCAGCAGCGACCCGGGACAGGGCCCGCAGTACTTC.

This clone was seen more than once but under ten times. The V call is TRBV5-3, the J call TRBJ2-3, with 8 nucleotides matching TRBD1. TRBV5-3 is reported as an ORF; its role is uncertain. The CDR3 covers 15 residues. The junction had 6 bases not matched to a gene; V was cut back by 1 base and J by 5 bases. In DNA, the CDR3 is TGTGCCAGAAGCTTGAGTACAGGGGGAGTAGATACGCAGTATTTT. Protein: CARSLSTGGVDTQYF.

The sample holds a few counts of this clone. The chain links TRBV19 to TRBJ1-1; the match to TRBD1 covers 7 bases. This CDR3 has 16 amino acids. Germline V gene sequence: CDR1 LNHDA, CDR2 SQIVND (reference sequence). The trim removed 6 bases at V and 0 bases at J, leaving 10 bases unmatched. The CDR3 loop reads CASRRATGTVNTEAFF. The CDR3, as DNA: TGTGCCAGTAGGAGGGCAACCGGGACAGTGAACACTGAAGCTTTCTTT.

The genes are TRBV11-1 and TRBJ2-2, with 11 bases matching TRBD1. Trimming at V came to 5 bases and at J to 5 bases, leaving 7 bases not matched to a gene. The CDR3 spans 16 residues. The V gene's germline CDR1 is SGHAT and CDR2 FQDESV (reference sequence). In nucleotides, the CDR3 is TGTGCCAGCAGCCCACTCGGACAGGGGGCGACCGGGGAGCTGTTTTTT. It translates to CASSPLGQGATGELFF.

The chain carries TRBV19 and TRBJ2-7, with D maybe TRBD1 (6 bases). Germline V CDR1 and CDR2: LNHDA, SQIVND (reference sequence). The CDR3 totals 14 residues. Trimming left V 2 bases short and J 2 bases short, with 10 bases between. CDR3 loop: CASSIQGLPYEQYF. The CDR3 nucleotides are TGTGCCAGTAGTATACAGGGGCTACCCTACGAGCAGTACTTC.

The chain links TRBV6-5 to TRBJ2-1; TRBD1 aligns across 9 bases. Germline CDR1 is MNHEY and CDR2 is SVGAGI. The CDR3 loop spans 15 amino acids. Germline trimming cut 0 bases from V and 7 bases from J; bases unmatched to any gene: 4. CDR3 sequence: CASSYSTGGRNEQFF. The CDR3 DNA reads TGTGCCAGCAGTTACTCGACAGGGGGTAGAAATGAGCAGTTCTTC.

The gene calls are TRBV9 and TRBJ1-1, with TRBD1 as a possible D gene (5 bases). V dropped 0 bases and J dropped 6 bases, with 9 bases sitting between them. From germline, CDR1 is SGDLS and CDR2 YYNGEE. The CDR3 covers 13 residues. In DNA, the CDR3 is TGTGCCAGCAGCGTAGTAGGGGTTCCTGAAGCTTTCTTT. It is translated as CASSVVGVPEAFF. Filled out from reference TRBV9 and TRBJ1-1, the complete variable domain reads DSGVTQTPKHLITATGQRVTLRCSPRSGDLSVYWYQQSLDQGLQFLIQYYNGEERAKGNILERFSAQQFPDLHSELNLSSLELGDSALYFCASSVVGVPEAFFGQGTRLTVV.

This clone was detected once. The V gene is TRBV10-3, the J gene TRBJ2-1; 7 positions match TRBD2. V was clipped by 0 bases and J by 4 bases; unmatched bases: 6. Germline V gene data show CDR1 as ENHRY and CDR2 as SYGVKD. The CDR3 is 16 amino acids. The CDR3 reads CAISESTSATYNEQFF. The CDR3 DNA reads TGTGCCATCAGTGAGTCAACTAGCGCTACTTACAATGAGCAGTTCTTC.

The chain combines TRBV12-5 with TRBJ2-1; 9 bases agree with TRBD1. CDR3 length equals 16 residues. Germline V CDR1 and CDR2: LGHNT, FRNRAP. V lost 2 bases and J lost 6; bases outside the gene matches: 8. The CDR3 sequence is CASGLITGGLSNEQFF. For the CDR3, the DNA is TGTGCTAGTGGTTTGATAACAGGGGGCCTCAGCAATGAGCAGTTCTTC.

The chain joins TRBV9 to TRBJ1-3; no clear D gene. The CDR3 totals 12 residues. CDR1 is SGDLS, CDR2 YYNGEE, per germline. Between the trimmed V and J ends, which lost 6 bases and 0 bases, there was a span of 4 bases. DNA of the CDR3: TGTGCCAGCACATTCTCTGGAAACACCATATATTTT. Protein product: CASTFSGNTIYF.

The chain has TRBV28 and TRBJ1-5; maybe TRBD1 (5 bases). Trimming took off 7 bases at V and 3 bases at J, with 16 bases between the two ends. The CDR3 has 15 residues. Germline CDR1 MDHEN, CDR2 SYDVKM. CDR3 sequence: CASTSRGGINQPQHF. The CDR3 DNA reads TGTGCCAGCACAAGTCGGGGGGGGATCAATCAGCCCCAGCATTTT.

This clone was picked up one time. The gene calls are TRBV3-1 (or the pseudogene TRBV3-2) and TRBJ2-1; no clear D. V was trimmed by 2 bases and J by 5 bases, leaving 7 bases between them. Germline V gene data show CDR1 as LGHDT and CDR2 as YNNKEL (reference sequence). The CDR3 consists of 13 residues. CDR3 loop: CASSQTPDNEQFF. The CDR3 DNA sequence: TGTGCCAGCAGCCAAACCCCAGACAATGAGCAGTTCTTC.

The J gene is TRBJ1-5, the V gene TRBV19; a weak D match, TRBD1 (6 bases). V was trimmed by 3 bases and J by 0 bases, leaving 18 bases between them. Germline V gene lookup returns CDR1 LNHDA and CDR2 SQIVND (reference sequence). This CDR3 spans 18 amino acids. CDR3 nucleotide sequence: TGTGCCAGTAGTATGGGGCTTTTTGGACAGCCTAGCAATCAGCCCCAGCATTTT. This encodes CASSMGLFGQPSNQPQHF.

The V and J genes are TRBV27 and TRBJ2-1; the match to TRBD1 covers 8 bases. There are 15 residues in the CDR3. Germline CDR1 MNHEY, CDR2 SMNVEV (reference sequence). J was trimmed by 6 bases and V by 6 bases; bases with no gene match: 10. The CDR3 reads CASSLRQGSVNEQFF. The CDR3 DNA follows: TGTGCCAGCAGCCTCCGACAGGGGTCCGTCAATGAGCAGTTCTTC.